The source of this T cell receptor (beta chain) is a study of shared clonotypes between healthy human individuals. Study-level findings and limits: Lower generation probabilities were found for non-shared clonotypes than for those shared by all four donors.

As concerns this clone: What it recognizes is unknown.

The healthy adult donors were HIV-negative and reported no recent acute infections or vaccinations. Splitting the CD4+ cells yielded a CD45RA+ naive subset and a CD45RA-negative memory subset. V dropped 6 bases and J dropped 1 base, with 9 bases sitting between them. The CDR3 has 14 residues. In germline, CDR1 is MRHNA, CDR2 SNTAGT. Original methodology: ImmunoSEQ sequences covered only the junction and lacked quality scores; filtering therefore differed. Produced via immunoSEQ multiplex PCR; TCRdb's table is partial and in-frame only. Clonal size and the V and J genes are those of that table, whereas D and trimming came from the DNA. The table shows millions of clones, with over 85% occurring only once.

The material sequenced was naive CD4+ T cells sorted from blood. As to subset: CD45RA+ positively selected. The chain is built from TRBV6-4 and TRBJ2-2; unclear D gene. The TCR was taken from a man aged 18 to 30 in good health. As DNA, the CDR3 is TGTGCCAGCAGCATTGCCCTGAACACCGGGGAGCTGTTTTTT. This sequence encodes CASSIALNTGELFF.